This T cell receptor beta chain is from a study of blood T cells in healthy people across ages. This clonotype has just a few counts. V shed 5 bases and J shed 11 bases, with 12 bases lying between them. Germline CDR1 and CDR2: SGHAT and FQNNGV. There are 11 residues in the CDR3. Using a J-beta primer mix together with a sample-barcoded 5' primer, a second PCR was run for roughly 7 to 11 cycles. TCRdb processed the 5' RACE reads anew with MiXCR; each CDR3 protein has one entry. The table records over a million distinct CDR3 sequences, approximately 25% of them present only once. The same sample was also studied in work on T cells of mothers and their children.

The sequence derives from a girl between 2 and 10 years old in good health. The rearrangement links TRBV11-2 to TRBJ1-1; D is ambiguous. Input material: blood. The CDR3 protein is CASSGPPEAFF. CDR3 sequence (DNA): TGTGCCAGCAGCGGCCCACCGGAGGCTTTCTTT.